What follows are 26 T cell receptor beta chains derived from one specimen sequenced in a study of cytomegalovirus exposure and HLA in healthy donors. 60 Vbeta and 13 Jbeta primers were used in PCR. Repertoires were generated with immunoSEQ multiplex PCR, while TCRdb's copy carries only in-frame clones and drops some. The profile covers 100,000 to 150,000 clones, with over 65% appearing a single time and around 3.6% taken by the ten largest. Sequencing was done on a sample of PBMCs. These receptor sequences come from a man aged 30-40 years in good health and CMV-seronegative.

This chain connects TRBV30 to TRBJ2-3; the match to TRBD1 covers 9 bases. The CDR3 is 12 amino acids. The trim removed 8 bases at V and 3 bases at J, leaving 3 bases unmatched. CDR1 is GTSNPN, CDR2 SVGIG, per germline (reference sequence). The CDR3 DNA reads TGTGCCCGCGGGACAGGGACAGATACGCAGTATTTT. Translated, it gives CARGTGTDTQYF.

The rearrangement uses TRBV19 and TRBJ2-6, with D possibly matching TRBD1 (6 bases). The CDR3 is 17 amino acids. Germline values: CDR1 LNHDA, CDR2 SQIVND (reference sequence). Trimming pared 5 bases from V and 0 bases from J, leaving 14 bases between. The CDR3 spells CASSSFGQPSGANVLTF. The CDR3, as DNA: TGTGCCAGTAGTTCGTTTGGACAGCCCTCTGGGGCCAACGTCCTGACTTTC.

This clone occurred a few times. The rearrangement uses TRBV19 and TRBJ1-5; 7 bases fit TRBD1. Germline CDR1 reads LNHDA; CDR2 reads SQIVND (reference sequence). J lost 3 bases, V lost 4 bases, and 3 bases had no gene match. The CDR3 has 14 residues. The CDR3 protein is CASSKGQVNQPQHF. The DNA of the CDR3 is TGTGCCAGTAGTAAAGGACAGGTCAATCAGCCCCAGCATTTT. Based on the CDR3 plus reference TRBV19 and TRBJ1-5, the full variable domain is DGGITQSPKYLFRKEGQNVTLSCEQNLNHDAMYWYRQDPGQGLRLIYYSQIVNDFQKGDIAEGYSVSREKKESFPLTVTSAQKNPTAFYLCASSKGQVNQPQHFGDGTRLSIL.

V usage is TRBV11-2 and J usage is TRBJ2-7, with D maybe TRBD1 (5 bases). V was clipped by 4 bases and J by 9 bases, with 19 bases between them. Germline V gene sequence: CDR1 SGHAT, CDR2 FQNNGV. This CDR3 region has 14 residues. The CDR3 region is CASSYQGTSSGQYF. CDR3 nucleotide sequence: TGTGCCAGCAGCTATCAGGGAACTTCGTCAGGGCAGTACTTC.

This chain uses TRBV7-9 with TRBJ2-7; 7 nucleotides agree with TRBD1. CDR1 and CDR2 (germline): SEHNR, FQNEAQ (reference sequence). The V and J ends lost 8 bases and 2 bases, in that order; junction bases with no gene match: 15. This CDR3 has 16 residues. The CDR3 sequence: CASLNLKQGKTYEQYF. CDR3 sequence (DNA): TGTGCCAGCCTCAACTTAAAACAGGGGAAGACCTACGAGCAGTACTTC.

The rearrangement uses TRBV15 and TRBJ1-2; the match to TRBD1 covers 12 bases. V gave up 0 bases and J gave up 5 bases; unmatched junction bases: 1. Germline CDR1 LNHNV, CDR2 YYDKDF (reference sequence). This CDR3 is 15 amino acids long. The CDR3 sequence: CATSREGQGAYGYTF. The CDR3 bases are TGTGCCACCAGCAGAGAGGGACAGGGGGCGTATGGCTACACCTTC.

The V gene is TRBV18, the J gene TRBJ2-3; D might be TRBD2 (6 bases). Per the germline V gene, CDR1 is KGHSH and CDR2 is LQKENI. This CDR3 has 14 amino acids. Deletions cut 5 bases from V and 2 bases from J, with 11 bases between. The CDR3 loop is CASSDGGPTDTQYF. The CDR3 DNA is TGTGCCAGCTCAGACGGGGGACCCACAGATACGCAGTATTTT.

This rearrangement joins TRBV7-6 to TRBJ1-2; D ambiguous. The germline V gene encodes CDR1 SGHVS and CDR2 FNYEAQ. The CDR3 spans 13 residues. V dropped 0 bases and J dropped 7 bases, with 9 bases sitting between them. DNA of the CDR3: TGTGCCAGCAGCTTAGCGCTCGGTCTTGGCTACACCTTC. This encodes CASSLALGLGYTF.

This chain connects TRBV4-1 to TRBJ2-3, with unresolved D. Per germline, CDR1 MGHRA and CDR2 YSYEKL. The germline V and J ends were trimmed by 4 bases and 0 bases, with 5 bases remaining between them. The length of the CDR3 is 13 residues. CDR3 sequence: CASSLQSTDTQYF. The CDR3 nucleotides are TGCGCCAGCAGCCTACAAAGCACAGATACGCAGTATTTT.

The chain couples TRBV5-4 to TRBJ2-3; TRBD2 matches at 7 bases. CDR3 length: 16 residues. Unmatched junction bases numbered 8, after V lost 0 bases and J lost 4 bases. In germline, CDR1 is SGHNT, CDR2 YYREEE (reference sequence). The DNA for the CDR3 is TGTGCCAGCAGCTTGGTTGGGCGGGGGAACCCAGATACGCAGTATTTT. It yields the protein CASSLVGRGNPDTQYF.

The J gene is TRBJ1-1, the V gene TRBV5-4, with D hard to call. Per germline, CDR1 SGHNT and CDR2 YYREEE (reference sequence). The CDR3 extends over 13 amino acids. V gave up 0 bases and J gave up 1 base, with 4 bases separating them. DNA of the CDR3: TGTGCCAGCAGCTTGGGCGGGAACACTGAAGCTTTCTTT. Translating it yields CASSLGGNTEAFF.

CDR3 residues: CAWTFTGGRNTEAFF. The CDR3 region has the DNA TGTGCCTGGACCTTTACAGGGGGCCGAAACACTGAAGCTTTCTTT. The chain links TRBV30 to TRBJ1-1, with 9 bases fitting TRBD1. CDR3 length equals 15 residues. The germline CDR1 and CDR2 sequences are GTSNPN and SVGIG (reference sequence). The J segment lost 2 bases and the V segment lost 4 bases, leaving 8 bases of the junction unmatched.

This sequence joins TRBV19 and TRBJ2-7; TRBD1 matches 7 bases. CDR1 and CDR2 (germline): LNHDA, SQIVND (reference sequence). The CDR3 has 14 residues. The V segment lost 5 bases and the J segment 2 bases; nucleotides outside the gene matches: 6. CDR3 residues: CASSAGTAAYEQYF. CDR3 nucleotides: TGTGCCAGTAGTGCCGGGACAGCGGCCTACGAGCAGTACTTC.

The rearrangement joins TRBV7-3 to TRBJ1-3, with unresolved D. Germline lookup yields CDR1 SGHTA and CDR2 FQGTGA. The CDR3 consists of 15 residues. V lost 0 bases to trimming and J lost 0 bases, with 6 bases between them. CDR3: CASSLTSGSGNTIYF. DNA for the CDR3: TGTGCCAGCAGCTTAACCAGCGGCTCTGGAAACACCATATATTTT.

The V gene is TRBV6-5, the J gene TRBJ2-1; 10 bases are shared with TRBD2. The V and J ends lost 2 bases and 10 bases, in that order; junction bases with no gene match: 5. The CDR3 has 14 residues. Germline V gene sequence: CDR1 MNHEY, CDR2 SVGAGI. The CDR3 loop is CASSYTSGIREQFF. The CDR3 bases are TGTGCCAGCAGTTACACTAGCGGGATAAGAGAGCAGTTCTTC.

The chain carries TRBV18 and TRBJ1-5; 7 bases align to TRBD1. The CDR3 extends over 19 amino acids. Germline assignment: CDR1 KGHSH and CDR2 LQKENI. The V gene end was trimmed by 3 bases and the J gene end by 0 bases; junction bases not matched to a gene: 14. The CDR3 sequence is CASSPSFLRAGGSNQPQHF. CDR3 sequence (DNA): TGTGCCAGCTCACCCTCTTTCTTACGGGCAGGGGGTAGCAATCAGCCCCAGCATTTT.

The chain couples TRBV28 to TRBJ2-3; D gene uncertain. Germline V gene lookup returns CDR1 MDHEN and CDR2 SYDVKM. Trimming took 7 bases from V and 2 from J, leaving 10 bases between them. The CDR3 loop spans 13 amino acids. DNA for the CDR3: TGTGCCAGCATGAACGGTGACACAGATACGCAGTATTTT. Translating gives CASMNGDTDTQYF.

V usage is TRBV5-1 and J usage is TRBJ2-6; D not resolved. The germline CDR1 and CDR2 sequences are SGHRS and YFSETQ. The CDR3 consists of 14 residues. The germline V and J ends were trimmed by 0 bases and 10 bases, with 11 bases remaining between them. In DNA, the CDR3 is TGCGCCAGCAGCTTGGATCAGGTCCCGAACGTCCTGACTTTC. Protein product: CASSLDQVPNVLTF.

The chain couples TRBV9 to TRBJ1-1; TRBD1 agrees at 8 bases. Trimming removed 4 bases from V and 5 bases from J; junction bases left unmatched: 4. This CDR3 region has 13 residues. The germline gives CDR1 SGDLS, CDR2 YYNGEE. This CDR3 is CASSPGGYTEAFF. The CDR3 DNA reads TGTGCCAGCAGCCCAGGGGGCTATACTGAAGCTTTCTTT.

This clone was seen a few times. This chain links TRBV6-5 with TRBJ1-1; D not resolved. The CDR3 is 13 residues long. Germline-derived CDR1 and CDR2 are MNHEY and SVGAGI. Trimming pared 5 bases from V and 3 bases from J, leaving 10 bases between. The CDR3 loop is CASSEKAHTEAFF. The CDR3 DNA follows: TGTGCCAGCAGTGAAAAAGCCCACACTGAAGCTTTCTTT.

The CDR3 DNA reads as TGTGCCAGCACAGGGTATTCCACAGATACGCAGTATTTT. It encodes CASTGYSTDTQYF. The chain is built from TRBV2 and TRBJ2-3; possibly TRBD1 for D (5 bases). CDR1 SNHLY and CDR2 FYNNEI come from the germline V gene. Trimming stripped 7 bases from V and 2 bases from J, with 10 bases between. This CDR3 is 13 amino acids long. Full variable domain (remainder filled in from reference TRBV2 and TRBJ2-3): EPEVTQTPSHQVTQMGQEVILRCVPISNHLYFYWYRQILGQKVEFLVSFYNNEISEKSEIFDDQFSVERPDGSNFTLKIRSTKLEDSAMYFCASTGYSTDTQYFGPGTRLTVL.

The chain carries TRBV6-1 and TRBJ2-4, with TRBD1 matching over 7 bases. Germline CDR1 reads MNHNS; CDR2 reads SASEGT. This CDR3 has 14 amino acids. The V and J ends lost 11 bases and 2 bases, in that order; junction bases with no gene match: 9. The CDR3 is CAGERDRSKNIQYF. DNA for the CDR3: TGTGCCGGCGAAAGGGACAGATCCAAAAACATTCAGTACTTC.

CDR3 loop: CASRGRGGHNEQFF. The CDR3 nucleotides are TGTGCCAGCAGAGGGCGGGGGGGCCACAATGAGCAGTTCTTC. The V and J genes are TRBV6-5 and TRBJ2-1; 9 nucleotides align to TRBD2. The junction had 5 bases not matched to a gene; V was cut back by 6 bases and J by 5 bases. Germline V gene data show CDR1 as MNHEY and CDR2 as SVGAGI. The CDR3 runs 14 residues.

The chain combines TRBV7-8 with TRBJ2-2; 7 bases match TRBD1. CDR1 is SGHVS, CDR2 FQNEAQ, per germline. V was pared by 6 bases and J by 6 bases, with 16 bases of the junction left unmatched. CDR3 length equals 17 residues. For the CDR3, the DNA is TGTGCCAGCAGTCTCGCCCGGGACAGCCACGTGGCCGGGGAGCTGTTTTTT. This translates into CASSLARDSHVAGELFF.

This chain links TRBV7-2 with TRBJ2-3, with TRBD2 matching over 7 bases. CDR3 length: 16 residues. V was clipped by 3 bases and J by 2 bases; unmatched bases: 8. Germline CDR1 is SGHTA and CDR2 is FQGNSA. CDR3 in DNA: TGTGCCAGCAGCTTTTCCTATAGCGGGTCCACAGATACGCAGTATTTT. It specifies CASSFSYSGSTDTQYF. Full variable domain (missing parts from reference TRBV7-2 and TRBJ2-3): GAGVSQSPSNKVTEKGKDVELRCDPISGHTALYWYRQSLGQGLEFLIYFQGNSAPDKSGLPSDRFSAERTGGSVSTLTIQRTQQEDSAVYLCASSFSYSGSTDTQYFGPGTRLTVL.

This clone has only a few counts. This rearrangement joins TRBV10-3 to TRBJ2-2; 13 bases match TRBD2. J was trimmed by 4 bases and V by 4 bases; bases with no gene match: 6. This CDR3 has 17 amino acids. CDR1 and CDR2 (germline): ENHRY, SYGVKD. The CDR3 nucleotides read TGTGCCATCAGTGGCGGACTAGCGGGGGCCCTCACCGGGGAGCTGTTTTTT. The encoded protein is CAISGGLAGALTGELFF.